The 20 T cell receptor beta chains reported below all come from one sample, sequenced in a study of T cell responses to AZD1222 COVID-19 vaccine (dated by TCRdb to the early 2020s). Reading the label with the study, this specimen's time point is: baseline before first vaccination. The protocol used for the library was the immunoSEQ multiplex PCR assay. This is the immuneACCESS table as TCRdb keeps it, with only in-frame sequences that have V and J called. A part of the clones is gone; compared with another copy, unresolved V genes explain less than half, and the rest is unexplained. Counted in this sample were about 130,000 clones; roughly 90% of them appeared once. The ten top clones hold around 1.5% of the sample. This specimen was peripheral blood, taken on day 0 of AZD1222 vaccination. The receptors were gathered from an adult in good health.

The CDR3 nucleotides read TGTGCCAGCAGCTTCGCCTCCTTGGGGGAAAAACTGTTTTTT. Translating gives CASSFASLGEKLFF. The chain couples TRBV13 to TRBJ1-4, with D unclear. The V end was cut by 3 bases, the J end by 8 bases, with 13 bases between. Germline loops: CDR1 PRHDT, CDR2 FYEKMQ (reference sequence). CDR3 size: 14 residues. The full variable domain, completed using reference TRBV13 and TRBJ1-4, is AAGVIQSPRHLIKEKRETATLKCYPIPRHDTVYWYQQGPGQDPQFLISFYEKMQSDKGSIPDRFSAQQFSDYHSELNMSSLELGDSALYFCASSFASLGEKLFFGSGTQLSVL.

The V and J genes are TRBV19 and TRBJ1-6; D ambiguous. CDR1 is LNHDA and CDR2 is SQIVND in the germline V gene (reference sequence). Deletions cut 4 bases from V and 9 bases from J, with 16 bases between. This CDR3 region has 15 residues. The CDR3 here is CASSKLDWSFSPLHF. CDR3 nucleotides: TGTGCCAGTAGTAAGTTGGACTGGTCTTTTTCACCCCTCCACTTT.

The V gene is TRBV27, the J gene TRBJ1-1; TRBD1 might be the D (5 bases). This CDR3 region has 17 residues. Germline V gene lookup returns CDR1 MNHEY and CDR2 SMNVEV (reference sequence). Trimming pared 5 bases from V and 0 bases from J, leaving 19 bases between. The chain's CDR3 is CASSKVNMGELNTEAFF. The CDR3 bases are TGTGCCAGCAGTAAAGTAAATATGGGGGAACTGAACACTGAAGCTTTCTTT.

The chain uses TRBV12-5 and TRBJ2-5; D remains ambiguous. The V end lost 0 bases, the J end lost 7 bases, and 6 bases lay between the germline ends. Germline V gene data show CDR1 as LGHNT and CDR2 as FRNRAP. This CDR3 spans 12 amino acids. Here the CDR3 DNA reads TGTGCTAGTGGTTTGGTGTTCCCGACCCAGTACTTC. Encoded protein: CASGLVFPTQYF.

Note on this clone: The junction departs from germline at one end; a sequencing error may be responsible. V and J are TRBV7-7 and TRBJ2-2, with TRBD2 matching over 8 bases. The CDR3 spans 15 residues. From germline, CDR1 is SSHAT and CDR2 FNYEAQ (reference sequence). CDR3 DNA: TGTGCTAGCAGCGGGCTAGCGGGGAACACCGGGGAGCTGTTTTTT. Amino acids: CASSGLAGNTGELFF.

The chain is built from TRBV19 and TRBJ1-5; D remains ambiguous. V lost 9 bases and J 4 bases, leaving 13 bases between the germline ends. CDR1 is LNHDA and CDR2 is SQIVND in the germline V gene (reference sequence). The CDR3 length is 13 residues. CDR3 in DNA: TGTGCCAGCCGCGACCCGGGAAATCAGCCCCAGCATTTT. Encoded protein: CASRDPGNQPQHF.

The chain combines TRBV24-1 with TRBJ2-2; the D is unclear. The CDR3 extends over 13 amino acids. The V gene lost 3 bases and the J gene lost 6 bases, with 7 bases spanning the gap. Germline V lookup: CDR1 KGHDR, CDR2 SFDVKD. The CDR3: CATSDRVAGELFF. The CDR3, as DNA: TGTGCCACCAGTGATCGGGTCGCCGGGGAGCTGTTTTTT.

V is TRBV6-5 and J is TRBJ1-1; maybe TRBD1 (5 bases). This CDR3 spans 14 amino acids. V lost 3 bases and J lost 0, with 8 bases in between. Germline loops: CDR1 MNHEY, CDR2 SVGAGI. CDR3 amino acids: CASSYGGVNTEAFF. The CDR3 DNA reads TGTGCCAGCAGTTATGGAGGGGTGAACACTGAAGCTTTCTTT.

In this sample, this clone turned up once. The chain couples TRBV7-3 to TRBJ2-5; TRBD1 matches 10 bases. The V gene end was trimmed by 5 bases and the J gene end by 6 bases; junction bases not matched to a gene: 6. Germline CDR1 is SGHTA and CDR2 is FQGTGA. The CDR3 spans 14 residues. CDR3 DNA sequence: TGTGCCAGCAGCCTGGACAGGGGGGGACAGACCCAGTACTTC. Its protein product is CASSLDRGGQTQYF.

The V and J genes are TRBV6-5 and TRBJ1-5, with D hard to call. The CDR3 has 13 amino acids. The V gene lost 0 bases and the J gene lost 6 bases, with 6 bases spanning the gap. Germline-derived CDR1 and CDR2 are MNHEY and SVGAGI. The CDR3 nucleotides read TGTGCCAGCAGTTACTCAGCACGTCAGCCCCAGCATTTT. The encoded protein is CASSYSARQPQHF.

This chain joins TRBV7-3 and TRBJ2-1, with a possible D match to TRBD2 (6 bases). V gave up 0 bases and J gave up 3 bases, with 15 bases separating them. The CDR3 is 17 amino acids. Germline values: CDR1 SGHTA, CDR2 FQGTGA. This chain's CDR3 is CASSLTRSGRGYNEQFF. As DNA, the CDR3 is TGTGCCAGCAGCTTAACGAGGAGCGGGCGGGGCTACAATGAGCAGTTCTTC.

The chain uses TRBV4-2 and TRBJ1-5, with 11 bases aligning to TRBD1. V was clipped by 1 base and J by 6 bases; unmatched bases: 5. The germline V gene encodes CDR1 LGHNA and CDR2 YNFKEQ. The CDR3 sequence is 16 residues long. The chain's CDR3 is CASSQARTGGGQPQHF. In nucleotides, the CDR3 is TGTGCCAGCAGCCAAGCACGGACAGGGGGCGGTCAGCCCCAGCATTTT.

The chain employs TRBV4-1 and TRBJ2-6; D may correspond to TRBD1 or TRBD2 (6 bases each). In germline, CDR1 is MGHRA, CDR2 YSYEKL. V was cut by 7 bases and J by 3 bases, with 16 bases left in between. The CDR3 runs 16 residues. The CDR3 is CASTPPGAVGANVLTF. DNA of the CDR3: TGCGCCAGCACCCCTCCGGGGGCTGTTGGGGCCAACGTCCTGACTTTC.

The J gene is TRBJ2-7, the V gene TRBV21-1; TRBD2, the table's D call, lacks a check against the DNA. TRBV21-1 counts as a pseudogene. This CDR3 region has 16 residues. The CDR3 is CASSKAHTSGSYEQYF. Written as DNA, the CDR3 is TGTGCCAGCAGCAAAGCCCACACTAGCGGGAGTTACGAGCAGTACTTC.

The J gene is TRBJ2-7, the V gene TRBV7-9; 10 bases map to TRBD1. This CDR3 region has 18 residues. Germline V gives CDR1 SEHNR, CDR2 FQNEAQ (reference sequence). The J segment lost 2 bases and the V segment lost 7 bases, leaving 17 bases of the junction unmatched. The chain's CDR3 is CASTPGQGIATFPYEQYF. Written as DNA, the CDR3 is TGTGCCAGCACACCGGGACAGGGGATTGCCACCTTCCCCTACGAGCAGTACTTC. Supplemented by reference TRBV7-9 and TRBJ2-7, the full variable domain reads DTGVSQNPRHKITKRGQNVTFRCDPISEHNRLYWYRQTLGQGPEFLTYFQNEAQLEKSRLLSDRFSAERPKGSFSTLEIQRTEQGDSAMYLCASTPGQGIATFPYEQYFGPGTRLTVT.

The CDR3 coding sequence is TGTGCCATCAGTGTGGGCAGGGAGGTAGAGACCCAGTACTTC. Its translation: CAISVGREVETQYF. This chain uses TRBV10-3 with TRBJ2-5, with D maybe TRBD2 (6 bases). The CDR3 is 14 amino acids. Trimming pared 4 bases from V and 4 bases from J, leaving 13 bases between. The V gene's germline CDR1 is ENHRY and CDR2 SYGVKD.

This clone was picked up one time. The CDR3 protein is CAIRGQDNQPQHF. CDR3 coding DNA: TGTGCCATCAGGGGACAGGATAATCAGCCCCAGCATTTT. The rearrangement links TRBV10-3 to TRBJ1-5; 8 bases are shared with TRBD1. The germline gives CDR1 ENHRY, CDR2 SYGVKD. The CDR3 runs to 13 residues. Germline trimming cut 6 bases from V and 4 bases from J; bases unmatched to any gene: 2.

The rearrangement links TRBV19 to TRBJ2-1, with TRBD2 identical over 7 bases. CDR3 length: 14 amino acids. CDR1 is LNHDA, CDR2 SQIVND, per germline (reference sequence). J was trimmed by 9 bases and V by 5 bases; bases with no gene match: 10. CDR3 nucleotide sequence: TGTGCCAGTAGTGTAAAGACTAGCTTTGCTGAGCAGTTCTTC. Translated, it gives CASSVKTSFAEQFF.

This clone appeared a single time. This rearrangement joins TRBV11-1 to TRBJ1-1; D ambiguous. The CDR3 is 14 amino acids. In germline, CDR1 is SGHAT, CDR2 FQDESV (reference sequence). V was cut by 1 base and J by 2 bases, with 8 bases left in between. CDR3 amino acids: CASSLGHLNTEAFF. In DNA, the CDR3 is TGTGCCAGCAGCTTAGGACACCTCAACACTGAAGCTTTCTTT.

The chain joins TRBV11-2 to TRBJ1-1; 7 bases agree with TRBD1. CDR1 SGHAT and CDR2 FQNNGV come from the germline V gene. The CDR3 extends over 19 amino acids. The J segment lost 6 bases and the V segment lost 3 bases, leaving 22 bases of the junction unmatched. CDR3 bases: TGTGCCAGCAGCTTTCGCTCAGACAGGGTGACGGGCGGGATTGCTGAAGCTTTCTTT. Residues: CASSFRSDRVTGGIAEAFF.